The 8 T cell receptor beta chains below all came from one sample that was sequenced in a study of cytomegalovirus exposure and HLA in healthy donors. Using immunoSEQ multiplex PCR, the repertoire was profiled, and TCRdb retains in-frame clones only, with some absent. This repertoire shows 150,000 to 200,000 clones, more than 70% found once; its top ten account for 10%. The sequencing input was PBMCs. The receptors were gathered from a man aged 30 to 45 in good health and CMV-seropositive.

V usage is TRBV7-6 and J usage is TRBJ2-7; 7 bases match TRBD1. The CDR3 length is 17 residues. Looked up from germline, CDR1 is SGHVS and CDR2 is FNYEAQ. V lost 5 bases to trimming and J lost 1 base; unmatched junction nucleotides: 14. The CDR3 sequence is CASSIMPGQETSYEQYF. In nucleotides, the CDR3 is TGTGCCAGCAGCATCATGCCCGGACAGGAAACTTCCTACGAGCAGTACTTC.

This chain connects TRBV5-6 to TRBJ2-7; 9 nucleotides align to TRBD2. J lost 3 bases, V lost 0 bases, and 4 bases had no gene match. The CDR3 contains 15 residues. Per germline, CDR1 SGHDT and CDR2 YYEEEE. This chain's CDR3 is CASSLGSGGYYEQYF. Here the CDR3 DNA reads TGTGCCAGCAGCTTGGGTAGCGGGGGCTACTACGAGCAGTACTTC.

The genes are TRBV5-1 and TRBJ2-3, with 11 bases fitting TRBD2. V trimming: 2 bases; J trimming: 2 bases; junction bases outside the gene matches: 1. The V gene's germline CDR1 is SGHRS and CDR2 YFSETQ. The CDR3 extends over 15 amino acids. The CDR3 sequence: CASSLLAGDTDTQYF. The CDR3 DNA reads TGCGCCAGCAGCTTACTAGCGGGGGACACAGATACGCAGTATTTT.

The rearrangement uses TRBV28 and TRBJ1-1, with D tentatively TRBD1 (5 bases). V was clipped by 5 bases and J by 5 bases, with 18 bases between them. The CDR3 spans 15 residues. Germline V gene data show CDR1 as MDHEN and CDR2 as SYDVKM. The CDR3 nucleotides are TGTGCCAGCAGTCCCCCCGCTGGGGCTCGGACTGAAGCTTTCTTT. Protein: CASSPPAGARTEAFF. The entire variable domain, with the rest obtained from reference TRBV28 and TRBJ1-1, is as follows: DVKVTQSSRYLVKRTGEKVFLECVQDMDHENMFWYRQDPGLGLRLIYFSYDVKMKEKGDIPEGYSVSREKKERFSLILESASTNQTSMYLCASSPPAGARTEAFFGQGTRLTVV.

The V and J genes are TRBV28 and TRBJ2-6; the D is unclear. This CDR3 spans 15 amino acids. V gave up 6 bases and J gave up 0 bases, with 9 bases separating them. CDR1 and CDR2 (germline): MDHEN, SYDVKM. Here the CDR3 reads CASSLSSSGANVLTF. The CDR3 bases are TGTGCCAGCAGCCTAAGTAGCTCTGGGGCCAACGTCCTGACTTTC.

V and J are TRBV5-4 and TRBJ1-2, with TRBD1 matching 8 bases. CDR1 is SGHNT and CDR2 is YYREEE in the germline V gene (reference sequence). The CDR3 consists of 15 residues. The V and J ends lost 4 bases and 3 bases, in that order; junction bases with no gene match: 8. The CDR3 DNA is TGTGCCAGCAGCAAAGGACAGGGAATTTACTATGGCTACACCTTC. Its protein product is CASSKGQGIYYGYTF.

The chain couples TRBV5-4 to TRBJ2-2, with D perhaps TRBD2 (6 bases). Germline V gene sequence: CDR1 SGHNT, CDR2 YYREEE (reference sequence). The CDR3 covers 16 residues. Trimming pared 4 bases from V and 0 bases from J, leaving 13 bases between. CDR3 nucleotides: TGTGCCAGCAGCCGGGGGAGGAACGCGAACACCGGGGAGCTGTTTTTT. Residues: CASSRGRNANTGELFF.

This chain uses TRBV6-6 with TRBJ2-7; TRBD2 might be the D (6 bases). The CDR3 is 14 residues long. Germline CDR1 MNHNY, CDR2 SVGAGI (reference sequence). Trimming shortened V by 6 bases and J by 6 bases, and 18 bases separated the two germline ends. For the CDR3, the DNA is TGTGCCAGCAGCCCGGGACTCCGCGGTGCCGAGCAGTACTTC. This codes for CASSPGLRGAEQYF.